The sequence of this TCR beta chain was determined in a study of blood T cell repertoires in COVID-19. J was trimmed by 1 base and V by 6 bases; bases with no gene match: 1. The CDR3 totals 13 residues. The germline V gene encodes CDR1 SGHRS and CDR2 YFSETQ. In the study's own analysis: For nucleated cells, counts were estimated from reference gene primer amplification. This table comes from immunoSEQ multiplex PCR, and its TCRdb copy is limited to in-frame clones, with some not included. V and J calls and clone size follow that table, whereas D and trimming were derived from the DNA. This table holds hundreds of thousands of clones, about nine tenths found once.

Source material: peripheral blood. The origin of this receptor is a man between 60 and 75 years old who had recovered from COVID-19. The chain links TRBV5-1 to TRBJ1-1; 9 bases line up with TRBD1. This CDR3 reads CASMGQGNTEAFF. The CDR3 DNA reads as TGCGCCAGCATGGGACAGGGGAACACTGAAGCTTTCTTT.